This T cell receptor beta chain was identified in a study of blood T cell repertoires in COVID-19. Across the study: Both acute and convalescent COVID-19 samples were obtained from the United States, Italy and Spain. The analysed material was cDNA or gDNA that came from T cells, B-cell-depleted T cells, or PBMCs.

In germline, CDR1 is SGDLS, CDR2 YYNGEE. V lost 4 bases, J lost 7 bases, and 7 bases stayed unmatched. The CDR3 is 15 amino acids. Per the original methods: Nucleated cell number was recorded as an estimate derived from reference gene primer amplification. The table came from immunoSEQ multiplex PCR; TCRdb's copy has only in-frame clones and leaves some out. The D gene and trimming were derived from the DNA, and the V and J assignments and clone size from that table. The data show 100,000 to 150,000 clones, with 87% seen just once and 7.7% held by the top ten. The source material was peripheral blood. The J gene is TRBJ2-2, the V gene TRBV9, with 10 bases lining up with TRBD2. The TCR comes from a human donor in a cohort sampled during active COVID-19. This chain's CDR3 is CASSPSGGAGGELFF. DNA of the CDR3: TGTGCCAGCAGCCCCAGCGGGGGGGCGGGCGGGGAGCTGTTTTTT.